The next 18 T cell receptor beta chains were all read from a single sample in a study of OX40 agonist ivuxolimab in advanced cancers. The table came from immunoSEQ multiplex PCR; TCRdb's copy has only in-frame clones and leaves some out. The sample comprises roughly 64,000 clones, roughly nine tenths of which are singletons, and approximately 0.8% rests with the top ten. The specimen was CD4+ or CD8+ T cells sorted from blood, collected in a trial of the OX40 agonist ivuxolimab. These receptors all come from an adult with an advanced solid tumor such as melanoma, head and neck, liver or kidney cancer.

The V gene is TRBV7-3, the J gene TRBJ1-1; D perhaps matches TRBD1 (5 bases). Per germline, CDR1 SGHTA and CDR2 FQGTGA. The CDR3 runs to 14 residues. Trimming removed 0 bases from V and 5 bases from J, with 10 bases in between. CDR3 DNA sequence: TGTGCCAGCAGCTTAACGGGGGTGGGGACTGAAGCTTTCTTT. It encodes CASSLTGVGTEAFF.

The V gene is TRBV5-5, the J gene TRBJ2-7; no clear D. The CDR3 is made up of 15 amino acids. V was trimmed by 4 bases and J by 1 base, leaving 15 bases between them. The germline V gene encodes CDR1 SGHKS and CDR2 YYEKEE (reference sequence). CDR3 amino acids: CASSLLPDPSYEQYF. CDR3 DNA: TGTGCCAGCAGCCTCCTCCCGGACCCTTCCTACGAGCAGTACTTC. Variable domain in full (rest from reference TRBV5-5 and TRBJ2-7): DAGVTQSPTHLIKTRGQQVTLRCSPISGHKSVSWYQQVLGQGPQFIFQYYEKEERGRGNFPDRFSARQFPNYSSELNVNALLLGDSALYLCASSLLPDPSYEQYFGPGTRLTVT.

This rearrangement joins TRBV27 to TRBJ1-2; D might be TRBD1 (5 bases). Trimming removed 2 bases from V and 7 bases from J, with 11 bases in between. CDR1 and CDR2 from the germline V gene are MNHEY and SMNVEV (reference sequence). CDR3 length: 13 residues. The CDR3 bases are TGTGCCAGCAGTTTAAGTGGGGGAGGTGGCTACACCTTC. This codes for CASSLSGGGGYTF.

This clone appeared a few times. J is TRBJ1-2 and V is TRBV9; 8 bases map to TRBD1. The V and J ends lost 4 bases and 4 bases, in that order; junction bases with no gene match: 9. CDR1 and CDR2 (germline): SGDLS, YYNGEE. The CDR3 contains 15 residues. The CDR3, as DNA: TGTGCCAGCAGCCCAGGACAGGGTGTGCCCTATGGCTACACCTTC. Its protein is CASSPGQGVPYGYTF.

V is TRBV6-5 and J is TRBJ2-7; unclear D gene. Trimming shortened V by 0 bases and J by 0 bases, and 9 bases separated the two germline ends. This CDR3 contains 15 residues. Germline V CDR1 and CDR2: MNHEY, SVGAGI. In DNA, the CDR3 is TGTGCCAGCAGTTACTCTTACCGACACTCCTACGAGCAGTACTTC. Amino acids: CASSYSYRHSYEQYF.

The chain uses TRBV6-1 and TRBJ2-1, with 12 bases aligning to TRBD2. The CDR3 has 15 residues. The trim removed 8 bases at V and 6 bases at J, leaving 8 bases unmatched. Germline V gene data show CDR1 as MNHNS and CDR2 as SASEGT. The CDR3 DNA reads TGTGCCAGCGGGGGGGGACTAGCGGGCCGCAATGAGCAGTTCTTC. It specifies CASGGGLAGRNEQFF.

This chain joins TRBV29-1 and TRBJ1-2; 10 nucleotides line up with TRBD1. CDR3 length equals 16 residues. V dropped 3 bases and J dropped 0; count of bases not matched to a gene: 7. From germline, CDR1 is SQVTM and CDR2 ANQGSEA. The CDR3 sequence is CSVDGTGETTNYGYTF. In nucleotides, the CDR3 is TGCAGCGTTGATGGGACAGGGGAAACAACTAACTATGGCTACACCTTC.

This sequence joins TRBV6-5 and TRBJ1-6; TRBD1 matches 7 bases. Germline CDR1 is MNHEY and CDR2 is SVGAGI. V lost 5 bases and J lost 9; bases outside the gene matches: 7. The length of the CDR3 is 14 residues. CDR3 sequence reads: CASSPDRESSPLHF. The CDR3 region has the DNA TGTGCCAGCAGTCCAGACAGGGAAAGTTCACCCCTCCACTTT.

The chain links TRBV30 to TRBJ1-3; tentative D call: TRBD1 (6 bases). The V end lost 7 bases, the J end lost 0 bases, and 16 bases lay between the germline ends. Germline V CDR1 and CDR2: GTSNPN, SVGIG (reference sequence). This CDR3 is 15 amino acids long. CDR3: CALKQGRVSGNTIYF. The CDR3 DNA reads as TGTGCCTTAAAACAGGGTAGGGTCTCTGGAAACACCATATATTTT.

The chain uses TRBV7-3 and TRBJ2-5; D is unresolved. The length of the CDR3 is 15 residues. Germline CDR1 is SGHTA and CDR2 is FQGTGA. The germline V and J ends were trimmed by 0 bases and 5 bases, with 13 bases remaining between them. CDR3 in DNA: TGTGCCAGCAGCTTAACGGCCCAGGATTCGGAGACCCAGTACTTC. Translation gives CASSLTAQDSETQYF.

The chain employs TRBV6-6 and TRBJ1-2; D uncertain. The V end was cut by 2 bases, the J end by 0 bases, with 10 bases between. CDR1 is MNHNY, CDR2 SVGAGI, per germline (reference sequence). This CDR3 has 15 amino acids. The CDR3 sequence is CASSYPGRSNYGYTF. The CDR3 DNA reads as TGTGCCAGCAGTTACCCGGGGAGGTCTAACTATGGCTACACCTTC.

This chain joins TRBV7-3 and TRBJ1-1; D remains unclear. The CDR3 loop spans 15 amino acids. CDR1 and CDR2 (germline): SGHTA, FQGTGA. V was cut by 2 bases and J by 1 base, with 11 bases left in between. The CDR3 here is CASSLRGGRNTEAFF. For the CDR3, the DNA is TGTGCCAGCAGCTTACGGGGTGGGCGGAACACTGAAGCTTTCTTT.

This clone was recorded once. The V call is TRBV29-1, the J call TRBJ2-5, with 7 positions matching TRBD1. CDR1 SQVTM and CDR2 ANQGSEA come from the germline V gene. V shed 7 bases and J 5 bases; nucleotides not matched to a gene: 1. This CDR3 has 10 amino acids. The CDR3 region has the DNA TGCAGCGCCAGGGGGGAGACCCAGTACTTC. Protein sequence: CSARGETQYF.

This clone has only a few counts. The V call is TRBV29-1, the J call TRBJ2-3, with a weak D call TRBD2 (6 bases). The CDR3 has 15 residues. Germline CDR1 SQVTM, CDR2 ANQGSEA. The V end was cut by 6 bases, the J end by 2 bases, with 18 bases between. The CDR3 sequence is CSVDRGGGTTDTQYF. The CDR3 coding sequence is TGCAGCGTGGACCGCGGTGGCGGGACCACAGATACGCAGTATTTT.

This rearrangement joins TRBV5-1 to TRBJ2-2, with 7 bases fitting TRBD2. Germline trimming cut 1 base from V and 0 bases from J; bases unmatched to any gene: 3. Germline V gene sequence: CDR1 SGHRS, CDR2 YFSETQ. The CDR3 totals 16 residues. CDR3 protein: CASSLLAASNTGELFF. The CDR3 bases are TGCGCCAGCAGCTTGCTAGCGGCCTCGAACACCGGGGAGCTGTTTTTT.

The chain carries TRBV5-6 and TRBJ1-2; D call uncertain. Trimming shortened V by 1 base and J by 1 base, and 20 bases separated the two germline ends. Looked up from germline, CDR1 is SGHDT and CDR2 is YYEEEE. The CDR3 length is 18 residues. The CDR3 DNA follows: TGTGCCAGCAGCTTGTACGGGGAAGGTCTGGCTGTTAACTATGGCTACACCTTC. Protein: CASSLYGEGLAVNYGYTF.

J is TRBJ2-1 and V is TRBV6-5, with D possibly called TRBD1 or TRBD2 (5 bases each). The CDR3 is 15 residues long. Trimming shortened V by 2 bases and J by 8 bases, and 16 bases separated the two germline ends. Germline CDR1 is MNHEY and CDR2 is SVGAGI. The CDR3 sequence: CASSYGGTPLYEQFF. The CDR3 DNA reads as TGTGCCAGCAGTTACGGTGGGACCCCGCTCTATGAGCAGTTCTTC.

The genes are TRBV13 and TRBJ2-5, with 7 positions matching TRBD2. The ends lost 5 bases at V and 3 bases at J; junction bases unmatched: 12. Germline V gene data show CDR1 as PRHDT and CDR2 as FYEKMQ (reference sequence). The CDR3 has 16 residues. CDR3 sequence: CASSPFAGVGEETQYF. CDR3 coding DNA: TGTGCCAGCAGCCCCTTTGCGGGAGTCGGTGAAGAGACCCAGTACTTC.